This T cell receptor beta chain was identified in a study of blood T cell repertoires in COVID-19. Study-level background: Samples representing acute and convalescent COVID-19 were sourced from the United States, Italy and Spain. PBMCs, B-cell-depleted T cells, or T cells provided the cDNA or gDNA that made up the material.

Assay: immunoSEQ multiplex PCR; the TCRdb copy retains only in-frame clones and omits some. This table holds roughly 200,000 clones, 75% to 95% found once. This CDR3 has 15 residues. CDR1 SGHTA and CDR2 FQGNSA come from the germline V gene. V shed 0 bases and J 8 bases; nucleotides not matched to a gene: 5. The rearrangement joins TRBV7-2 to TRBJ2-1, with 9 nucleotides matching TRBD1. The origin of this receptor is a man in his fifties or sixties with acute or convalescent COVID-19. Specimen: peripheral blood. The CDR3 bases are TGTGCCAGCAGCTTAGCCCGACAGGGGGGCTATGAGCAGTTCTTC. Its protein is CASSLARQGGYEQFF. The whole variable domain, filled in from reference TRBV7-2 and TRBJ2-1, reads GAGVSQSPSNKVTEKGKDVELRCDPISGHTALYWYRQSLGQGLEFLIYFQGNSAPDKSGLPSDRFSAERTGGSVSTLTIQRTQQEDSAVYLCASSLARQGGYEQFFGPGTRLTVL.